The 10 T cell receptor beta chains below were found in one sample sequenced in a study of control samples from healthy donors and cancer patients. Assay used: immunoSEQ multiplex PCR; TCRdb lists only in-frame clones, some missing. The table includes about 85,000 clones, over 85% detected once. Sequenced input: blood. These receptors all stem from a man over 45 in good health.

The chain joins TRBV27 to TRBJ1-5, with unresolved D. V gave up 8 bases and J gave up 7 bases, with 12 bases separating them. The CDR3 spans 12 residues. Looked up from germline, CDR1 is MNHEY and CDR2 is SMNVEV (reference sequence). The CDR3, as DNA: TGTGCCAGCGGATTTTTTGGGCAGCCCCAGCATTTT. As protein: CASGFFGQPQHF.

This chain uses TRBV3-1 (or the pseudogene TRBV3-2) with TRBJ2-7; D is ambiguous. Germline V gives CDR1 LGHDT, CDR2 YNNKEL (reference sequence). The V gene lost 0 bases and the J gene lost 7 bases, with 7 bases spanning the gap. This CDR3 is built from 12 residues. The CDR3 reads CASSQDQREQYF. The CDR3 DNA sequence: TGTGCCAGCAGCCAAGACCAGAGGGAGCAGTACTTC.

V gene TRBV27 combines with J gene TRBJ2-5; TRBD1 agrees at 12 bases. The CDR3 spans 15 residues. J lost 4 bases, V lost 5 bases, and 5 bases had no gene match. The germline V gene encodes CDR1 MNHEY and CDR2 SMNVEV (reference sequence). The CDR3 region has the DNA TGTGCCAGCAGTCTCCGGGACAGGGGGCGAGAGACCCAGTACTTC. Its translation is CASSLRDRGRETQYF.

The chain links TRBV6-5 to TRBJ1-2; TRBD1 is a possible D gene (5 bases). Germline CDR1 reads MNHEY; CDR2 reads SVGAGI. This CDR3 comprises 13 residues. The germline V and J ends were trimmed by 5 bases and 2 bases, with 9 bases remaining between them. The CDR3 loop is CASSLDRNYGYTF. In nucleotides, the CDR3 is TGTGCCAGCAGTCTCGACAGAAACTATGGCTACACCTTC.

The chain joins TRBV24-1 to TRBJ2-3, with TRBD2 matching 14 bases. Germline CDR1 reads KGHDR; CDR2 reads SFDVKD. With V trimmed by 4 bases and J by 3 bases, 5 bases remained unmatched. This CDR3 is 17 amino acids long. The CDR3 is CATSEMTSGGGTDTQYF. The CDR3 DNA sequence: TGTGCCACCAGTGAGATGACTAGCGGGGGGGGTACAGATACGCAGTATTTT.

The chain carries TRBV19 and TRBJ1-2; D is uncertain. The CDR3 has 14 residues. V was cut by 4 bases and J by 1 base, with 10 bases left in between. Germline loops: CDR1 LNHDA, CDR2 SQIVND (reference sequence). This chain's CDR3 is CASSTTRGNYGYTF. CDR3 coding DNA: TGTGCCAGTAGTACCACTCGGGGTAACTATGGCTACACCTTC.

The chain joins TRBV4-1 to TRBJ1-2; no clear D. The CDR3 has 16 residues. Germline V gives CDR1 MGHRA, CDR2 YSYEKL. The V end was cut by 5 bases, the J end by 2 bases, with 18 bases between. The CDR3 region has the DNA TGCGCCAGCAGCTACCAGGCGGAAGTCGGCAACTATGGCTACACCTTC. This sequence encodes CASSYQAEVGNYGYTF.

For the CDR3, the DNA is TGTGCCAGCAGTTTGGGACGCAAGAACACTGAAGCTTTCTTT. Translation gives CASSLGRKNTEAFF. The chain links TRBV27 to TRBJ1-1, with TRBD1 as a possible D gene (5 bases). CDR3 size: 14 residues. Germline CDR1 is MNHEY and CDR2 is SMNVEV (reference sequence). The V end lost 3 bases, the J end lost 1 base, and 9 bases lay between the germline ends.

The chain joins TRBV2 to TRBJ1-6; TRBD1 is a possible D gene (5 bases). V shed 3 bases and J shed 4 bases, with 16 bases lying between them. The germline V gene has CDR1 SNHLY and CDR2 FYNNEI. This CDR3 is built from 17 residues. This CDR3 reads CASSEGPPGLYNSPLHF. Here the CDR3 DNA reads TGTGCCAGCAGTGAGGGCCCCCCGGGACTGTATAATTCACCCCTCCACTTT.

The chain combines TRBV5-1 with TRBJ1-2, with D perhaps matching TRBD1 (6 bases). V was shortened by 0 bases and J by 0 bases, with 9 bases between the two germline ends. The CDR3 spans 15 residues. Germline assignment: CDR1 SGHRS and CDR2 YFSETQ. CDR3 protein: CASSLEQGSNYGYTF. CDR3 DNA sequence: TGCGCCAGCAGCTTGGAACAGGGATCTAACTATGGCTACACCTTC. The full variable domain, rest sourced from reference TRBV5-1 and TRBJ1-2, is KAGVTQTPRYLIKTRGQQVTLSCSPISGHRSVSWYQQTPGQGLQFLFEYFSETQRNKGNFPGRFSGRQFSNSRSEMNVSTLELGDSALYLCASSLEQGSNYGYTFGSGTRLTVV.